This is a list of T cell receptor beta chains from one sample in a study of molecular identifiers for immune sequencing clone quantification. TCRdb passed the PCR reads through MiXCR, listing each CDR3 protein once. The sample yields around 460,000 distinct CDR3 sequences, around 25% seen once. The material sequenced was naive CD8+ T cells from blood, with Jurkat cell RNA spiked in. These receptors came from a human donor in good health. Some libraries in this study had Jurkat cell RNA spiked in. The CDR3 runs from the conserved cysteine through the conserved F or W. Each record gives: J gene, clone size, V gene, CDR3 length, D gene, CDR3 protein, CDR3 DNA. A D gene is named only where the DNA matches it firmly. Size is omitted from some rows. Given values are once, few, many or a class for expanded clones.

>TRBJ2-7|.|TRBV27|15|.
CASRTGPRSTSEQYF
TGTGCCAGCCGAACAGGCCCGAGGTCCACCTCCGAGCAGTACTTC
>TRBJ1-2|few|TRBV29-1|14|.
CSVGQFQVDYGYTF
TGCAGCGTCGGCCAGTTCCAGGTGGACTATGGCTACACCTTC
>TRBJ2-7|few|TRBV19|14|.
CASSMGMGAYEQYF
TGTGCCAGTAGTATGGGGATGGGAGCCTACGAGCAGTACTTC
>TRBJ1-1|few|TRBV7-9|11|.
CASSFEGGAFF
TGTGCCAGCAGCTTCGAGGGTGGCGCTTTCTTT
>TRBJ1-5|.|TRBV12-5|17|TRBD1
CASGPAIEDRLSQPQHF
TGTGCTAGTGGTCCAGCCATCGAGGACAGGTTGAGTCAGCCCCAGCATTTT
>TRBJ2-3|.|TRBV6-2/TRBV6-3|16|TRBD2
CASSYSTGLASDTQYF
TGTGCCAGCAGTTACTCGACTGGACTAGCGTCAGATACGCAGTATTTT
>TRBJ2-7|many|TRBV9|12|TRBD1
CASSGDRPEQYF
TGTGCCAGCAGCGGGGACAGACCAGAGCAGTACTTC
>TRBJ2-1|.|TRBV7-9|15|TRBD2
CASSPSGNSYNEQFF
TGTGCCAGCAGCCCGAGCGGGAACTCCTACAATGAGCAGTTCTTC
>TRBJ2-3|many|TRBV28|15|TRBD2
CASSFTGLATDTQYF
TGTGCCAGCAGTTTTACCGGACTAGCCACAGATACGCAGTATTTT
>TRBJ2-1|.|TRBV19|15|TRBD2
CASSTLAGGFNEQFF
TGTGCCAGTAGCACACTAGCGGGGGGGTTCAATGAGCAGTTCTTC
>TRBJ1-5|.|TRBV13|15|TRBD1
CASGFRTGPLQPQHF
TGTGCCAGCGGCTTCCGGACAGGGCCACTTCAGCCCCAGCATTTT
>TRBJ2-7|many|TRBV29-1|14|TRBD2
CSVEGLAGEGEQYF
TGCAGCGTTGAGGGACTAGCGGGAGAGGGCGAGCAGTACTTC
>TRBJ2-7|.|TRBV5-1|17|TRBD1
CASRKTGGADDVHEQYF
TGCGCCAGCAGGAAGACAGGGGGCGCCGATGATGTCCACGAGCAGTACTTC
>TRBJ1-1|many|TRBV7-9|13|.
CASSLGMGTEAFF
TGTGCCAGCAGCTTAGGTATGGGCACTGAAGCTTTCTTT
>TRBJ2-7|few|TRBV27|14|TRBD1
CASSSWTGSLEQYF
TGTGCCAGCTCTTCCTGGACAGGTTCCCTCGAGCAGTACTTC
>TRBJ2-1|few|TRBV4-3|16|TRBD2
CASSHGLAGVGNEQFF
TGCGCCAGCAGCCACGGACTAGCGGGAGTCGGGAATGAGCAGTTCTTC
>TRBJ1-2|.|TRBV13|14|TRBD1
CASSLGGTGNGYTF
TGTGCCAGCAGCTTAGGGGGGACAGGGAATGGCTACACCTTC
>TRBJ1-4|many|TRBV15|14|.
CATSPTEFDEKLFF
TGTGCCACCAGCCCGACAGAATTCGATGAAAAACTGTTTTTT
>TRBJ2-3|once|TRBV5-6|14|.
CASSLDELEDTRCF
TGTGCCAGCAGCTTAGACGAACTTGAGGATACGCGGTGTTTT
>TRBJ2-1|many|TRBV30|11|.
CAWRGDNEQFF
TGTGCCTGGAGGGGGGACAATGAGCAGTTCTTC
>TRBJ2-7|.|TRBV27|14|.
CASSPGTVGLEQYF
TGTGCCAGCAGTCCCGGGACGGTGGGGCTGGAGCAGTACTTC
>TRBJ2-7|.|TRBV2|16|.
CASLVWQGPSGYEQYF
TGTGCCAGCCTAGTGTGGCAAGGCCCTTCCGGGTACGAGCAGTACTTC
>TRBJ2-7|many|TRBV12-3/TRBV12-4|11|.
CASGGLHEQYF
TGTGCCAGCGGGGGCCTCCACGAGCAGTACTTC
>TRBJ2-7|.|TRBV4-2|15|TRBD2
CASSQAPGLAVEQYF
TGTGCCAGCAGCCAAGCCCCCGGACTAGCAGTCGAGCAGTACTTC
>TRBJ2-3|many|TRBV6-1|15|.
CASSPVTASTDTQYF
TGTGCCAGCAGCCCCGTAACGGCTAGCACAGATACGCAGTATTTT
>TRBJ2-5|few|TRBV9|13|.
CASSVETQETQYF
TGTGCCAGCAGCGTAGAGACACAAGAGACCCAGTACTTC
>TRBJ1-1|few|TRBV19|12|.
CASNYSNTEAFF
TGTGCCAGTAATTACAGTAACACTGAAGCTTTCTTT
>TRBJ1-5|many|TRBV19|13|.
CASSIAFTQPQHF
TGTGCCAGTAGTATCGCCTTCACACAGCCCCAGCATTTT
>TRBJ2-7|.|TRBV19|11|.
CASTQGNEQYF
TGTGCCAGTACCCAAGGTAACGAGCAGTACTTC